Listed here are 25 T cell receptor beta chains from one sample, sequenced in a study of early T cells in non-severe SARS-CoV-2 infection. A single record per CDR3 protein comes from TCRdb applying MiXCR to the 5' RACE reads. The sample holds 25,000 to 35,000 distinct CDR3 sequences, over 4.5% seen once. Sequenced material: whole blood, taken at baseline. The origin of the receptors is an adult who was a healthcare worker with PCR-confirmed SARS-CoV-2 infection or an uninfected control (not recorded which).

There are many counts of this clonotype. The chain couples TRBV20-1 to TRBJ2-7; TRBD1 aligns across 8 bases. This CDR3 contains 14 residues. The V segment lost 6 bases and the J segment 1 base; nucleotides outside the gene matches: 8. Germline loops: CDR1 DFQATT, CDR2 SNEGSKA (reference sequence). The CDR3 loop reads CSATGTGDSYEQYF. The CDR3 region has the DNA TGCAGTGCCACCGGGACAGGCGATTCCTACGAGCAGTACTTC.

This clonotype was recorded at least ten times. The chain employs TRBV27 and TRBJ1-5; possible D gene TRBD1, 6 bases. The CDR3 runs to 15 residues. CDR1 and CDR2 (germline): MNHEY, SMNVEV (reference sequence). Between the trimmed V and J ends, which lost 5 bases and 2 bases, there was a span of 13 bases. The CDR3 coding sequence is TGTGCCAGCAGTCCTCAGGGGTTAGGCAATCAGCCCCAGCATTTT. This codes for CASSPQGLGNQPQHF.

Ten or more counts support this clonotype. This chain connects TRBV5-1 to TRBJ2-2; D is undetermined. The length of the CDR3 is 14 residues. CDR1 SGHRS and CDR2 YFSETQ come from the germline V gene. Trimming took 7 bases from V and 4 from J, leaving 14 bases between them. In nucleotides, the CDR3 is TGCGCCAGCCGGGCCGGTTTGGGCACCGGGGAGCTGTTTTTT. It encodes CASRAGLGTGELFF. Based on the CDR3 plus reference TRBV5-1 and TRBJ2-2, the full variable domain is KAGVTQTPRYLIKTRGQQVTLSCSPISGHRSVSWYQQTPGQGLQFLFEYFSETQRNKGNFPGRFSGRQFSNSRSEMNVSTLELGDSALYLCASRAGLGTGELFFGEGSRLTVL.

The V and J genes are TRBV29-1 and TRBJ2-7; 10 bases agree with TRBD1. With 4 bases clipped from V and 4 bases from J, the junction kept 4 bases outside the gene matches. The CDR3 is 13 amino acids. Germline CDR1 reads SQVTM; CDR2 reads ANQGSEA. The CDR3 DNA reads as TGCAGCGTTGTGGGGACAGGGGCATACGAGCAGTACTTC. This gives the protein CSVVGTGAYEQYF.

Comment on this clonotype: A much larger clone lies a single base off, so this may be a read error. The chain couples TRBV29-1 to TRBJ2-3; D not certain. Germline V CDR1 and CDR2: SQVTM, ANQGSEA. The CDR3 consists of 10 residues. The CDR3 DNA reads as TGCAGCGTTGAAATTGATACGCAGTGTTTT. This gives the protein CSVEIDTQCF.

This clonotype was observed many times. V gene TRBV20-1 combines with J gene TRBJ2-1; 8 bases line up with TRBD2. V trimming: 6 bases; J trimming: 5 bases; junction bases outside the gene matches: 18. CDR3 size: 17 residues. The germline V gene encodes CDR1 DFQATT and CDR2 SNEGSKA (reference sequence). Here the CDR3 DNA reads TGCAGTGCCCCAGATCGAGGGCAGGCGGGGGGAAACAATGAGCAGTTCTTC. As protein: CSAPDRGQAGGNNEQFF.

This clonotype was observed at least ten times. The V and J genes are TRBV7-9 and TRBJ2-1; possibly TRBD2 for D (7 bases). Germline V gene sequence: CDR1 SEHNR, CDR2 FQNEAQ (reference sequence). Trimming left V 5 bases short and J 0 bases short, with 14 bases between. CDR3 length equals 16 residues. For the CDR3, the DNA is TGTGCCAGCAGCCCCCTGGGGGGGCCCTCCTACAATGAGCAGTTCTTC. This codes for CASSPLGGPSYNEQFF. The variable domain in full, completed from reference TRBV7-9 and TRBJ2-1, reads DTGVSQNPRHKITKRGQNVTFRCDPISEHNRLYWYRQTLGQGPEFLTYFQNEAQLEKSRLLSDRFSAERPKGSFSTLEIQRTEQGDSAMYLCASSPLGGPSYNEQFFGPGTRLTVL.

The genes are TRBV11-2 and TRBJ2-3, with 9 bases aligning to TRBD2. This CDR3 is built from 16 residues. Trimming cost V 5 bases and J 1 base; bases outside gene matches: 7. Germline CDR1 reads SGHAT; CDR2 reads FQNNGV. The chain's CDR3 is CASSIPGLARTDTQYF. The CDR3 DNA reads TGTGCCAGCAGCATACCGGGACTAGCTCGCACAGATACGCAGTATTTT.

This clonotype is medium-sized. The chain couples TRBV20-1 to TRBJ2-1; 8 nucleotides line up with TRBD2. Looked up from germline, CDR1 is DFQATT and CDR2 is SNEGSKA (reference sequence). This CDR3 region has 15 residues. With V trimmed by 4 bases and J by 3 bases, 8 bases remained unmatched. The chain's CDR3 is CSANLPGLDYNEQFF. DNA of the CDR3: TGCAGTGCTAATCTACCGGGACTAGACTACAATGAGCAGTTCTTC.

This clonotype ranks as medium-sized (0.01 to 0.1%). DNA for the CDR3: TGTGCCAGCAGATTTATGGACAGGGGGCTAAGTCAGCCCCAGCATTTT. Protein sequence: CASRFMDRGLSQPQHF. The chain employs TRBV28 and TRBJ1-5, with 11 bases aligning to TRBD1. J gave up 6 bases and V 6 bases, and 10 bases lay outside the gene matches. CDR1 is MDHEN, CDR2 SYDVKM, per germline. The CDR3 has 16 amino acids.

By share of the sample, this clonotype is medium-sized. This chain links TRBV4-3 with TRBJ2-3, with 11 bases that match TRBD2. Germline lookup yields CDR1 LGHNA and CDR2 YSLEER. The trim removed 0 bases at V and 2 bases at J, leaving 7 bases unmatched. This CDR3 is built from 18 residues. In DNA, the CDR3 is TGCGCCAGCAGCCAAGATCTAGCGGGGGGCCTTCTCACAGATACGCAGTATTTT. It translates to CASSQDLAGGLLTDTQYF.

This chain uses TRBV7-9 with TRBJ1-1; 10 positions agree with TRBD1. The CDR3 has 15 residues. J gave up 6 bases and V 2 bases, and 6 bases lay outside the gene matches. Germline CDR1 SEHNR, CDR2 FQNEAQ (reference sequence). The CDR3 here is CASSLLAGTGAEAFF. The CDR3 DNA reads TGTGCCAGCAGCTTATTAGCCGGGACAGGGGCTGAAGCTTTCTTT.

This clonotype was seen ten or more times. The rearrangement links TRBV4-3 to TRBJ1-5; D unclear. This CDR3 is 14 amino acids long. V shed 3 bases and J shed 4 bases, with 10 bases lying between them. The germline V gene encodes CDR1 LGHNA and CDR2 YSLEER. The CDR3 DNA reads TGCGCCAGCAGCCAGGAGCTCGGTAATCAGCCCCAGCATTTT. It is translated as CASSQELGNQPQHF.

This clonotype has ten or more counts. This rearrangement joins TRBV6-5 to TRBJ1-6; D is perhaps TRBD1 (5 bases). Trimming cost V 4 bases and J 6 bases, with 13 bases left between them. This CDR3 has 15 amino acids. Germline lookup yields CDR1 MNHEY and CDR2 SVGAGI. The CDR3 sequence: CASSLGSQGNSPLHF. The CDR3 DNA sequence: TGTGCCAGCAGTTTGGGGTCCCAGGGTAATTCACCCCTCCACTTT.

This clonotype was seen many times. V and J are TRBV6-5 and TRBJ2-3, with unresolved D. Germline V gene sequence: CDR1 MNHEY, CDR2 SVGAGI. This CDR3 has 14 amino acids. Trimming removed 5 bases at V and 2 bases at J, with 11 bases between. The CDR3 reads CASSRFGSTDTQYF. CDR3 bases: TGTGCCAGCAGTCGTTTTGGTTCCACAGATACGCAGTATTTT.

This clonotype came up many times. The J gene is TRBJ1-3, the V gene TRBV27, with 7 bases lining up with TRBD1. This CDR3 region has 16 residues. Germline CDR1 is MNHEY and CDR2 is SMNVEV (reference sequence). V was clipped by 4 bases and J by 0 bases; unmatched bases: 6. The CDR3 spells CASSSGTDLSGNTIYF. The CDR3, as DNA: TGTGCCAGCAGTTCAGGGACAGACCTCTCTGGAAACACCATATATTTT.

Many counts were recorded for this clonotype. The gene calls are TRBV6-1 and TRBJ1-4; weak D call: TRBD1 (6 bases). V was shortened by 8 bases and J by 7 bases, with 14 bases between the two germline ends. CDR3 size: 13 residues. Per the germline V gene, CDR1 is MNHNS and CDR2 is SASEGT. CDR3 in amino acids: CASAYRDLEKLFF. For the CDR3, the DNA is TGTGCCAGCGCGTACAGGGATCTTGAAAAACTGTTTTTT.

This clonotype was seen many times. The chain combines TRBV3-1 with TRBJ2-2, with D possibly being TRBD2 (5 bases). CDR3 length: 15 residues. V lost 0 bases and J 8 bases, leaving 13 bases between the germline ends. Germline CDR1 reads LGHDT; CDR2 reads YNNKEL (reference sequence). CDR3 bases: TGTGCCAGCAGCCAAGATCTGAGTCGGGGAGGGGAGCTGTTTTTT. The encoded protein is CASSQDLSRGGELFF. The whole variable domain, filled in from reference TRBV3-1 and TRBJ2-2, reads DTAVSQTPKYLVTQMGNDKSIKCEQNLGHDTMYWYKQDSKKFLKIMFSYNNKELIINETVPNRFSPKSPDKAHLNLHINSLELGDSAVYFCASSQDLSRGGELFFGEGSRLTVL.

This clonotype was seen ten or more times. The V gene is TRBV5-1, the J gene TRBJ2-6, with a tentative D call TRBD1 (5 bases). Germline lookup yields CDR1 SGHRS and CDR2 YFSETQ. Trimming took off 0 bases at V and 0 bases at J, with 10 bases between the two ends. This CDR3 is built from 17 residues. CDR3 region: CASSLVQVSSGANVLTF. CDR3 coding DNA: TGCGCCAGCAGCTTGGTACAGGTGTCCTCTGGGGCCAACGTCCTGACTTTC.

V gene TRBV6-2 or TRBV6-3 combines with J gene TRBJ1-6; 10 bases are a match to TRBD1. Germline-derived CDR1 and CDR2 are MNHEY and SVGEGT. The CDR3 has 14 amino acids. J was trimmed by 6 bases and V by 8 bases; bases with no gene match: 4. The CDR3 reads CASVGTGVNSPLHF. CDR3 in DNA: TGTGCCAGCGTCGGGACAGGGGTTAATTCACCCCTCCACTTT.

This clonotype came up many times. This chain joins TRBV6-2 or TRBV6-3 and TRBJ2-3; D not certain. The CDR3 has 14 amino acids. The germline V gene encodes CDR1 MNHEY and CDR2 SVGEGT. V was trimmed by 4 bases and J by 0 bases, leaving 8 bases between them. DNA for the CDR3: TGTGCCAGCAGTTCAGACCTCAGCACAGATACGCAGTATTTT. Its translation: CASSSDLSTDTQYF.

This clonotype was seen a few times. The V call is TRBV2, the J call TRBJ2-5; TRBD2 matches at 8 bases. Trimming removed 2 bases from V and 4 bases from J; junction bases left unmatched: 9. Germline V gene data show CDR1 as SNHLY and CDR2 as FYNNEI. The CDR3 is 16 amino acids. CDR3 protein: CASSEKRGTIIETQYF. For the CDR3, the DNA is TGTGCCAGCAGTGAAAAGCGGGGGACTATCATAGAGACCCAGTACTTC.

In its sample, this clonotype was seen many times. The chain has TRBV25-1 and TRBJ1-6; D is unresolved. The CDR3 has 17 residues. CDR1 MGHDK and CDR2 SYGVNS come from the germline V gene. V lost 6 bases and J lost 5, with 20 bases in between. CDR3 loop: CASRTQLWLTDNSPLHF. CDR3 nucleotide sequence: TGTGCCAGCAGGACCCAGTTGTGGCTGACGGATAATTCACCCCTCCACTTT.

This clonotype appeared many times. The genes are TRBV20-1 and TRBJ2-3; the D gene could be TRBD1 or TRBD2 (5 bases each). CDR1 is DFQATT, CDR2 SNEGSKA, per germline (reference sequence). The V gene lost 3 bases and the J gene lost 2 bases, with 15 bases spanning the gap. The CDR3 is made up of 15 amino acids. This CDR3 reads CSASHPRDLTDTQYF. CDR3 coding DNA: TGCAGTGCTAGTCATCCCCGGGACCTCACAGATACGCAGTATTTT.

This clonotype was detected many times. J is TRBJ1-4 and V is TRBV20-1, with 7 bases aligning to TRBD1. V trimming: 1 base; J trimming: 4 bases; junction bases outside the gene matches: 6. CDR3 length equals 15 residues. Germline lookup yields CDR1 DFQATT and CDR2 SNEGSKA (reference sequence). CDR3 nucleotides: TGCAGTGCTAGAGTGCGGGGGACAGATAATGAAAAACTGTTTTTT. Translating gives CSARVRGTDNEKLFF.